This T cell receptor beta chain was found in a study of siplizumab effects on memory and regulatory T cells. General study findings and limits: Memory cells seemed less diverse than naive T cells, which seemed major alloresponse contributors. A naive or memory phenotype could not be assigned to roughly 75-97% of the proliferating CD4+ or CD8+ clones. Unstimulated subsets were the mapping target of only a minor fraction of alloreactive clones.

This CDR3 contains 14 residues. CDR1 and CDR2 (germline): MRHNA, SNTAGT. V was trimmed by 6 bases and J by 0 bases, leaving 11 bases between them. With respect to this clone: Its antigen is unidentified.

Repertoires were generated with immunoSEQ multiplex PCR, while TCRdb's copy carries only in-frame clones and drops some. The data contain some 100,000 clones, 85% to 95% of them singletons. The material sequenced was non-Treg CD4+ T cells sorted from blood. The V and J genes are TRBV6-4 and TRBJ2-5; D tentatively fits TRBD1 or TRBD2 (5 bases each). This clonotype was sampled from a human donor in good health. This CDR3 is CASRGDTYQETQYF. CDR3 sequence (DNA): TGTGCCAGCAGGGGGGATACGTACCAAGAGACCCAGTACTTC.